A selection of T cell receptor beta chains follows, all from one sample in a study of cytomegalovirus exposure and HLA in healthy donors. Sequencing used immunoSEQ multiplex PCR; TCRdb keeps in-frame clones, though not all of them. The sample holds 150,000 to 200,000 clones, around 88% seen once. The specimen sequenced was PBMCs. Every receptor here comes from a woman younger than 30 in good health and CMV-seronegative. Both conserved end residues are part of each CDR3. The D gene is left open where the match is weak. Not every row has a clone size; where given, it reads once, few, many or a size class.

cdr3_aa,cdr3_nt,d_call,v_call,clone_size,j_call
CASSYGGYTRGETQYF,TGTGCCAGCAGTTACGGTGGATATACTAGAGGGGAGACCCAGTACTTC,-,TRBV6-5,once,TRBJ2-5
CASSSNRDRGRGYTF,TGTGCCAGCAGTTCCAACCGGGACAGGGGGCGAGGCTACACCTTC,TRBD1,TRBV6-5,few,TRBJ1-2
CASSPSGRTETQYF,TGTGCCAGCAGCCCAAGCGGGAGGACAGAGACCCAGTACTTC,TRBD2,TRBV7-2,-,TRBJ2-5
CASIGAGAGNTQYF,TGTGCCAGCATAGGAGCGGGGGCAGGGAATACGCAGTATTTT,TRBD2,TRBV2,-,TRBJ2-3
CAIRAENTEAFF,TGCGCCATCAGGGCCGAGAACACTGAAGCTTTCTTT,-,TRBV10-2,-,TRBJ1-1
CASSARGQGVRNSNQPQHF,TGTGCCAGCAGCGCGCGGGGACAGGGGGTAAGAAATAGCAATCAGCCCCAGCATTTT,-,TRBV12-1,-,TRBJ1-5
CASSRGQILNQPQHF,TGTGCCAGCAGCCGCGGACAGATACTCAATCAGCCCCAGCATTTT,-,TRBV6-6,-,TRBJ1-5
CASTRGADNYGYTF,TGTGCCAGCACCAGGGGGGCGGATAACTATGGCTACACCTTC,TRBD1,TRBV7-9,-,TRBJ1-2
CASSLEGLTGEAFF,TGTGCCAGCAGCTTGGAGGGACTGACGGGTGAAGCTTTCTTT,-,TRBV5-5,once,TRBJ1-1
CAIREGSGMGETQYF,TGTGCCATCCGTGAGGGTAGCGGGATGGGAGAGACCCAGTACTTC,TRBD2,TRBV27,-,TRBJ2-5
CASRLTGDVGDGYTF,TGTGCCAGCAGACTGACAGGGGACGTTGGGGATGGCTACACCTTC,TRBD1,TRBV25-1,-,TRBJ1-2
CSVGTAGTDTQYF,TGCAGCGTTGGGACAGCCGGAACAGATACGCAGTATTTT,-,TRBV29-1,-,TRBJ2-3
CASSSGGGFGQPQHF,TGTGCCAGCAGCTCAGGTGGGGGGTTTGGTCAGCCCCAGCATTTT,-,TRBV7-2,once,TRBJ1-5
CAISGSSGRADTQYF,TGTGCCATCAGCGGAAGTAGCGGGAGGGCAGATACGCAGTATTTT,TRBD2,TRBV10-3,-,TRBJ2-3
CASSIDEGNNQPQHF,TGTGCCAGTAGTATCGACGAGGGAAACAATCAGCCCCAGCATTTT,-,TRBV19,-,TRBJ1-5
CASSSTGGADTQYF,TGTGCCAGCAGCTCCACAGGGGGCGCAGATACGCAGTATTTT,TRBD1,TRBV7-9,-,TRBJ2-3
CASTLSGQGDGQPQHF,TGTGCCAGTACATTATCGGGACAGGGGGATGGCCAGCCCCAGCATTTT,TRBD1,TRBV19,many,TRBJ1-5